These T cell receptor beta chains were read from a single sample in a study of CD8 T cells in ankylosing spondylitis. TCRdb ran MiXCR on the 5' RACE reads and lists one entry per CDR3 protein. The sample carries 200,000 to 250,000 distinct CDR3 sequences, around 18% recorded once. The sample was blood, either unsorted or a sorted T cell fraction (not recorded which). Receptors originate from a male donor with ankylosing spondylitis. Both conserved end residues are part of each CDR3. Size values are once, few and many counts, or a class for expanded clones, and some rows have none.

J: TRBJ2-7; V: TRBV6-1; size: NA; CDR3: CASSDRDTSYEQYF
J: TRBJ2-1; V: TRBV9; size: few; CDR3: CASSVDGLTSPYGGGALYNEQFF
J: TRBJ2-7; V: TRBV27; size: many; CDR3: CASSLPGAYEQYF
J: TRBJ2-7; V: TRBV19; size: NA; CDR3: CASRQGGDYEQYF
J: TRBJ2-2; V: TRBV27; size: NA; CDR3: CASSFEFTNTGELFF
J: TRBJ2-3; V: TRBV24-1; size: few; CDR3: CATSETGEVDTQYF
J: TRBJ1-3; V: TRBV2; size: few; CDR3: CAWKIISGNTIYF
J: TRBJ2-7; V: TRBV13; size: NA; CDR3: CASSARLAGDYEQYF
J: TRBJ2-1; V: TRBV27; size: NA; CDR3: CASTGTSSYNEQFF
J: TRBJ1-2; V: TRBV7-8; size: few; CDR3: CASSLEWGRGYTF
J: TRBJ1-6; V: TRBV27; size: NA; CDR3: CASTPTPSSYNSPLHF
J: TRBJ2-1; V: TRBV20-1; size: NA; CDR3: CSARDLQALNEQFF
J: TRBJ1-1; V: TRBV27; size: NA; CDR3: CASSLTTGYEAFF
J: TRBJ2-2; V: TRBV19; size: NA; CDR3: CASRGTSGGTNTGELFF
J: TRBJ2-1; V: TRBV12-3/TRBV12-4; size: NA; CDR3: CASSLIQGREQFF
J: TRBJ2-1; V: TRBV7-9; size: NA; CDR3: CASSLGFGPINEQFF
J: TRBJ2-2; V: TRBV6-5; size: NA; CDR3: CASSYGRQGANTGELFF
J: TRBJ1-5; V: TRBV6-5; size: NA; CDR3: CASSSPTGDMVGNQPQHF
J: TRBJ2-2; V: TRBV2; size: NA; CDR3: CASSEARTGELFF
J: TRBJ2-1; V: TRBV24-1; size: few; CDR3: CATSDPYTNPYNEQFF
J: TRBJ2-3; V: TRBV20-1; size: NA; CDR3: CSAPRSTDTQYF
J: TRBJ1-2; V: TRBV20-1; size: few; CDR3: CSARGLTGYTF
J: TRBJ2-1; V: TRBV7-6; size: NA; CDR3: CASSAGLAGYNEQFF
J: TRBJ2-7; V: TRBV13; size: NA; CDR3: CASSFGLAGSTYEQYF
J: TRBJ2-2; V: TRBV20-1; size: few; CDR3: CSAVRENTGELFF
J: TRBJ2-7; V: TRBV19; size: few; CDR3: CASRPSDGAYEQYF
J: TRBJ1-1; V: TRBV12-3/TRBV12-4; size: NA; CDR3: CASSSTEVTEAFF
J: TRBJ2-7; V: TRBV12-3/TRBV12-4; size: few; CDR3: CASSTGTYEQYF
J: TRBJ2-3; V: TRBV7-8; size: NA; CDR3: CASSQVTRRGDTQYF
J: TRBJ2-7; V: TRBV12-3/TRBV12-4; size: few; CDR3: CASSLARVDRVTNF
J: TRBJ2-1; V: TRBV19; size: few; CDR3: CASSIGGGGDEQFF
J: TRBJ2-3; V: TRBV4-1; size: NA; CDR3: CASSLGGAGDTQYF
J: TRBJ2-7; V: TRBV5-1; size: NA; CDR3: CASSFTGTSGYEQYF
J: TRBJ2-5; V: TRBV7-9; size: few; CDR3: CASSPGTGETQYF
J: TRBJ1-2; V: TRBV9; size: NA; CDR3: CASSAWDNGYTF
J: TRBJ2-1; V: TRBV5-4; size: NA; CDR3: CASSLGAAGDNEQFF
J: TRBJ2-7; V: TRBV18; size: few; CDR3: CASSPPGGPEQYF
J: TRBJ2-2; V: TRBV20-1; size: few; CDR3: CSAGGYTGELFF
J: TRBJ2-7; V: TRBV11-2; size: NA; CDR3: CASSQWTGAYEQYF
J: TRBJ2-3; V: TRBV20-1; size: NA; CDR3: CSARDLSGVLTDTQYF
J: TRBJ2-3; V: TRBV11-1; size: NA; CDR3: CASSFPWPREGLTDTQYF
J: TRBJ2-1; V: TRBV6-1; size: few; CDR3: CASSESRNYNEQFF
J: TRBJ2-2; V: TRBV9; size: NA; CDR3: CASSISTSGTDTGELFF
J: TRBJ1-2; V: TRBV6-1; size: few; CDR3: CASSGQAASYGYTF
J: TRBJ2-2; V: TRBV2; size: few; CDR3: CASTAVETGELFF
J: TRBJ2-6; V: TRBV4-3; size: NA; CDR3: CASSQDLEGLLGSGANVLTF
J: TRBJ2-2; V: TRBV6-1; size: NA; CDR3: CASTWDSNTGELFF
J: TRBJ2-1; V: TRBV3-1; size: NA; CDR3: CATRDVSSYNEQFF
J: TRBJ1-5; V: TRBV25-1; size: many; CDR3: CASSEFDRGQDQPQHF
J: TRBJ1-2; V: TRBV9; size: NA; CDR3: CASSKGGGTLLYGYTF
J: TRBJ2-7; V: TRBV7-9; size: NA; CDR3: CASTHPGRDHEQYF